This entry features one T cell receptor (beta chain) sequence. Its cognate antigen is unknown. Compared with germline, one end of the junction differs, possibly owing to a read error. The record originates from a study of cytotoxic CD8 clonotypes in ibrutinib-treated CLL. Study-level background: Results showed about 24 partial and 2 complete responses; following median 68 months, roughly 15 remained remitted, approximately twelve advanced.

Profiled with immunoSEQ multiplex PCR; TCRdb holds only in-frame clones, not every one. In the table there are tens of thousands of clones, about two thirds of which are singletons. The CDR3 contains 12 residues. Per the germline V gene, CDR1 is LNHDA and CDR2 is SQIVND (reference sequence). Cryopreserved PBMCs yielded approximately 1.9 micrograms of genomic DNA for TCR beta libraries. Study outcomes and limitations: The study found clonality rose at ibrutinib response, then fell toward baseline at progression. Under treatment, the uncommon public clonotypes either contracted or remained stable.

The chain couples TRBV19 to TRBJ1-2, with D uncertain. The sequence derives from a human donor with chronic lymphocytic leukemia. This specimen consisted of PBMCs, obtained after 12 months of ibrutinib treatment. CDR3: CATTRTNYGYTF. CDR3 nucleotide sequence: TGTGCCACGACTAGAACTAATTATGGCTACACCTTC.